These 17 T cell receptor beta chains were sequenced from one sample in a study of T-cell memory formation after mild COVID-19. TCRdb reprocessed the 5' RACE reads via MiXCR and lists one record per CDR3 protein. The table includes about 170,000 distinct CDR3 sequences, approximately 12% detected once. The material sequenced was PBMCs or a T cell subset sorted from them (not recorded which). The source of these receptors is a man between 18 and 29 years old who had mild COVID-19 (a few samples of this study predate the infection). Cell type and time point are not known.

This clonotype appeared a few times. The chain couples TRBV3-1 to TRBJ1-1; possibly TRBD1 for D (5 bases). Trimming stripped 4 bases from V and 2 bases from J, with 11 bases between. CDR1 LGHDT and CDR2 YNNKEL come from the germline V gene (reference sequence). The CDR3 runs 14 residues. The CDR3 reads CASSPPGRNTEAFF. In DNA, the CDR3 is TGTGCCAGCAGCCCCCCGGGGCGAAACACTGAAGCTTTCTTT.

This clonotype occurred a few times. The genes are TRBV6-2 or TRBV6-3 and TRBJ2-7, with D perhaps TRBD1 (6 bases). CDR1 MNHEY and CDR2 SVGEGT come from the germline V gene. The CDR3 runs to 15 residues. V was cut by 6 bases and J by 0 bases, with 15 bases left in between. CDR3 region: CASRNRAPGSYEQYV. In DNA form, the CDR3 reads TGTGCCAGCAGGAACAGGGCCCCGGGCTCCTACGAGCAGTACGTC.

The rearrangement uses TRBV6-4 and TRBJ2-1, with D possibly called TRBD1 or TRBD2 (5 bases each). Germline V gene lookup returns CDR1 MRHNA and CDR2 SNTAGT. The length of the CDR3 is 12 residues. Trimming left V 2 bases short and J 9 bases short, with 8 bases between. CDR3 in amino acids: CASSDGGTEQFF. DNA of the CDR3: TGTGCCAGCAGTGACGGGGGTACTGAGCAGTTCTTC.

The chain is built from TRBV7-2 and TRBJ1-4; D gene uncertain. The germline V and J ends were trimmed by 3 bases and 5 bases, with 13 bases remaining between them. Germline CDR1 reads SGHTA; CDR2 reads FQGNSA. The CDR3 is 15 amino acids. This CDR3 reads CASSFIGGGNEKLFF. In DNA form, the CDR3 reads TGTGCCAGCAGCTTCATTGGAGGCGGGAATGAAAAACTGTTTTTT.

The table lists this clonotype with a few counts. The chain recombines TRBV5-1 with TRBJ2-7; 8 nucleotides match TRBD2. The CDR3 is made up of 14 amino acids. The V gene's germline CDR1 is SGHRS and CDR2 YFSETQ. Trimming cost V 4 bases and J 1 base; bases outside gene matches: 4. CDR3 amino acids: CASSNVAGSYEQYF. The CDR3 DNA sequence: TGCGCCAGCAGCAACGTAGCGGGGTCCTACGAGCAGTACTTC.

CDR3: CASSVWGQGNNEQFF. DNA of the CDR3: TGTGCCAGCAGCGTCTGGGGACAGGGTAACAATGAGCAGTTCTTC. The chain joins TRBV9 to TRBJ2-1; 9 bases map to TRBD1. V shed 2 bases, J shed 5 bases, and the junction held 5 bases outside the gene matches. The CDR3 is 15 amino acids. CDR1 is SGDLS and CDR2 is YYNGEE in the germline V gene. Full variable domain (remainder filled in from reference TRBV9 and TRBJ2-1): DSGVTQTPKHLITATGQRVTLRCSPRSGDLSVYWYQQSLDQGLQFLIQYYNGEERAKGNILERFSAQQFPDLHSELNLSSLELGDSALYFCASSVWGQGNNEQFFGPGTRLTVL.

The chain recombines TRBV20-1 with TRBJ2-7, with D uncertain. The CDR3 sequence is 11 residues long. The germline V and J ends were trimmed by 3 bases and 1 base, with 4 bases remaining between them. From germline, CDR1 is DFQATT and CDR2 SNEGSKA (reference sequence). The CDR3 loop is CSASWSYEQYV. Here the CDR3 DNA reads TGCAGTGCTAGCTGGTCCTACGAGCAGTACGTC.

The chain joins TRBV4-1 to TRBJ2-2; D possibly corresponds to TRBD2 (6 bases). Germline V gives CDR1 MGHRA, CDR2 YSYEKL. The CDR3 consists of 15 residues. Trimming took off 2 bases at V and 3 bases at J, with 10 bases between the two ends. In DNA form, the CDR3 reads TGCGCCAGCAGCCAAAGACTAGGGCACACCGGGGAGCTGTTTTTT. This gives the protein CASSQRLGHTGELFF.

The chain uses TRBV20-1 and TRBJ2-3; D possibly corresponds to TRBD2 (6 bases). The V gene's germline CDR1 is DFQATT and CDR2 SNEGSKA (reference sequence). V was pared by 1 base and J by 0 bases, with 11 bases between. CDR3 length: 15 residues. The CDR3: CSARGTKGSTDTQYF. Here the CDR3 DNA reads TGCAGTGCTAGAGGGACTAAAGGAAGCACAGATACGCAGTATTTT.

At least ten counts were recorded for this clonotype. J is TRBJ1-5 and V is TRBV19, with no clear D. Germline CDR1 reads LNHDA; CDR2 reads SQIVND (reference sequence). The CDR3 spans 13 residues. V was trimmed by 3 bases and J by 6 bases, leaving 9 bases between them. In DNA form, the CDR3 reads TGTGCCAGTAGTATTTCGGGGAGTCAGCCCCAGCATTTT. The encoded protein is CASSISGSQPQHF.

This CDR3 reads CASSPRPARQGRLGTTNEKLFF. As DNA, the CDR3 is TGCGCCAGCAGCCCGCGCCCGGCAAGACAGGGGAGACTCGGCACAACTAATGAAAAACTGTTTTTT. The V gene is TRBV4-1, the J gene TRBJ1-4; 8 bases match TRBD1. Trimming removed 4 bases from V and 0 bases from J; junction bases left unmatched: 22. The germline gives CDR1 MGHRA, CDR2 YSYEKL. The CDR3 runs 22 residues.

The table lists this clonotype with a few counts. The chain links TRBV4-1 to TRBJ2-1, with 7 bases that match TRBD2. The junction had 10 bases not matched to a gene; V was cut back by 0 bases and J by 5 bases. CDR3 size: 17 residues. In germline, CDR1 is MGHRA, CDR2 YSYEKL. The DNA of the CDR3 is TGCGCCAGCAGCCAAGACAGGGCTAGCGGTAGACACAATGAGCAGTTCTTC. Translated: CASSQDRASGRHNEQFF.

Only a few counts were recorded for this clonotype. The chain links TRBV5-1 to TRBJ2-7, with D possibly being TRBD1 or TRBD2 (5 bases each). V lost 5 bases, J lost 2 bases, and 14 bases lay in between. The CDR3 consists of 14 residues. Germline CDR1 and CDR2: SGHRS and YFSETQ. The CDR3 loop reads CASSPGTPTYEQYF. As DNA, the CDR3 is TGCGCCAGCAGTCCAGGGACGCCGACCTACGAGCAGTACTTC.

Of note for this clonotype: At one end, the junction sequence differs from germline, possibly due to a read error. The chain joins TRBV4-3 to TRBJ1-2, with unresolved D. There are 13 residues in the CDR3. The germline V gene has CDR1 LGHNA and CDR2 YSLEER. CDR3 sequence: CASSQDGVYGYTF. CDR3 in DNA: TGCGCCAGCAGTCAAGACGGAGTCTATGGCTACACCTTC.

The chain joins TRBV5-1 to TRBJ2-5, with 14 positions matching TRBD2. This CDR3 spans 16 amino acids. The germline V gene encodes CDR1 SGHRS and CDR2 YFSETQ. J gave up 4 bases and V 2 bases, and 4 bases lay outside the gene matches. CDR3 bases: TGCGCCAGCAGCTTTGGGACTAGCGGGGGATCAGAGACCCAGTACTTC. It encodes CASSFGTSGGSETQYF.

V gene TRBV30 combines with J gene TRBJ1-5; unclear D gene. From germline, CDR1 is GTSNPN and CDR2 SVGIG (reference sequence). The CDR3 totals 16 residues. V lost 0 bases and J lost 0, with 12 bases in between. CDR3 sequence: CAWSVTGIPSNQPQHF. As DNA, the CDR3 is TGTGCCTGGAGTGTGACGGGGATTCCTAGCAATCAGCCCCAGCATTTT. Supplemented by reference TRBV30 and TRBJ1-5, the full variable domain reads SQTIHQWPATLVQPVGSPLSLECTVEGTSNPNLYWYRQAAGRGLQLLFYSVGIGQISSEVPQNLSASRPQDRQFILSSKKLLLSDSGFYLCAWSVTGIPSNQPQHFGDGTRLSIL.

This chain joins TRBV19 and TRBJ2-5; TRBD1 matches at 11 bases. The CDR3 is 15 residues long. V lost 1 base and J lost 4; bases outside the gene matches: 2. The V gene's germline CDR1 is LNHDA and CDR2 SQIVND (reference sequence). The DNA of the CDR3 is TGTGCCAGTAGTATAGGGACAGGGGGCGCAGAGACCCAGTACTTC. Its translation: CASSIGTGGAETQYF.